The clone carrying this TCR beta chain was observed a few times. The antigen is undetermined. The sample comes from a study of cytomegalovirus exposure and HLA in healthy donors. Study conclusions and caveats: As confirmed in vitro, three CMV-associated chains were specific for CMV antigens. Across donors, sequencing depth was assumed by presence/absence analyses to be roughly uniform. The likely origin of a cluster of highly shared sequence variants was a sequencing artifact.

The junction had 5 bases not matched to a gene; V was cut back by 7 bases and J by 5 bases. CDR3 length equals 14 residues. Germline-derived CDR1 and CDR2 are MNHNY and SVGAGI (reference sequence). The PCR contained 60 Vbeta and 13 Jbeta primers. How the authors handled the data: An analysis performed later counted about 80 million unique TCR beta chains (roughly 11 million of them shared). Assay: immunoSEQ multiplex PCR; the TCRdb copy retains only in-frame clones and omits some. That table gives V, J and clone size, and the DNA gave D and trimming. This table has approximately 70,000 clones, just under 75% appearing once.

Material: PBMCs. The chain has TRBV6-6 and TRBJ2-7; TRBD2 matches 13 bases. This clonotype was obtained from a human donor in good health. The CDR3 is CASTWTSGSNEQYF. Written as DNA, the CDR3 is TGTGCCAGCACCTGGACTAGCGGGAGCAACGAGCAGTACTTC.